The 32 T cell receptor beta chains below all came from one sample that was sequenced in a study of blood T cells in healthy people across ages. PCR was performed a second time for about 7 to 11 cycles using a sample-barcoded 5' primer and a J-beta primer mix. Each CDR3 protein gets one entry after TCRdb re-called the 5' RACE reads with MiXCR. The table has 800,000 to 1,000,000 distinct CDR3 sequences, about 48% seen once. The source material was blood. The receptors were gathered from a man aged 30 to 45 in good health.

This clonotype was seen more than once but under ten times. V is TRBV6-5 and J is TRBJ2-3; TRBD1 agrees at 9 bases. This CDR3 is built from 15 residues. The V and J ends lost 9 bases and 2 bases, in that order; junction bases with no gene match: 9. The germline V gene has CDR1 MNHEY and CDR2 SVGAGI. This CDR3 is CASRLGQGYTDTQYF. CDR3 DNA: TGTGCCAGTAGACTAGGACAGGGGTACACAGATACGCAGTATTTT.

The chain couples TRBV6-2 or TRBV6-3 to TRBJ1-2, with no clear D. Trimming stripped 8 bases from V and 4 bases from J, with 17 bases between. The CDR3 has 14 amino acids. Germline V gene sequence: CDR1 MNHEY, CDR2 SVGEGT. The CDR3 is CASVRTTTSYGYTF. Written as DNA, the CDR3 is TGTGCCAGCGTCCGGACCACAACTAGCTATGGCTACACCTTC.

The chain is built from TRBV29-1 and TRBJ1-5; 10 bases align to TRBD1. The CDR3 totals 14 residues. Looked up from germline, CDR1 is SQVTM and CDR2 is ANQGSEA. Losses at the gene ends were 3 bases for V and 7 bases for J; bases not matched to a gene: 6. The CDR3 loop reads CSVEGTGVGQPQHF. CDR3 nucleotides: TGCAGCGTTGAGGGGACAGGGGTCGGGCAGCCCCAGCATTTT.

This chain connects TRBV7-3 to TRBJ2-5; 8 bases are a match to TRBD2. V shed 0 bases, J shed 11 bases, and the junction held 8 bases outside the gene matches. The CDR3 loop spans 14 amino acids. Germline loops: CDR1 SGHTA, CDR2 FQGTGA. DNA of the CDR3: TGTGCCAGCAGCTTAACAGCGGGGGCCAATGAGCAGTACTTC. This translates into CASSLTAGANEQYF.

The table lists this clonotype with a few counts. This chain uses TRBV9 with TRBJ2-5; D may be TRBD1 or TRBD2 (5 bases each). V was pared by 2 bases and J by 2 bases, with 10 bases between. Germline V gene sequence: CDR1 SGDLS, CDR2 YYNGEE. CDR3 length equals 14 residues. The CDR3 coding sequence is TGTGCCAGCAGCGTTGGGGACGGTCAAGAGACCCAGTACTTC. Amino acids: CASSVGDGQETQYF.

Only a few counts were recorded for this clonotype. The DNA of the CDR3 is TGCAGCGTTGATGTGATTGGCAGGGTTATTTTCTCCTACGAGCAGTACTTC. This sequence encodes CSVDVIGRVIFSYEQYF. This chain uses TRBV29-1 with TRBJ2-7, with D possibly TRBD1 on 5 matching bases. This CDR3 has 17 residues. Germline loops: CDR1 SQVTM, CDR2 ANQGSEA. The ends were cut back, 3 bases at V and 0 bases at J, with 21 bases in the middle.

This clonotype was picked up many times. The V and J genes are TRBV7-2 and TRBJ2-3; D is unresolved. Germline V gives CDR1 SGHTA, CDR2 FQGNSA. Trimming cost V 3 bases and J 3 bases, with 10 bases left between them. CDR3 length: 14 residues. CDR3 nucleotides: TGTGCCAGCAGCTTCGGTCTAGTGACAGATACGCAGTATTTT. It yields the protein CASSFGLVTDTQYF. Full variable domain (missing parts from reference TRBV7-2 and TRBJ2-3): GAGVSQSPSNKVTEKGKDVELRCDPISGHTALYWYRQSLGQGLEFLIYFQGNSAPDKSGLPSDRFSAERTGGSVSTLTIQRTQQEDSAVYLCASSFGLVTDTQYFGPGTRLTVL.

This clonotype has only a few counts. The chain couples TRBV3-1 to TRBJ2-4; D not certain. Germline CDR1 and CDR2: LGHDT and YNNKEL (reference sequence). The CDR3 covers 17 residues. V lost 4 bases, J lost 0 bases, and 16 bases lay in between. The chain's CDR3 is CASSPRVQELAKNIQYF. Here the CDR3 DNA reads TGTGCCAGCAGCCCCCGGGTGCAGGAGCTAGCCAAAAACATTCAGTACTTC.

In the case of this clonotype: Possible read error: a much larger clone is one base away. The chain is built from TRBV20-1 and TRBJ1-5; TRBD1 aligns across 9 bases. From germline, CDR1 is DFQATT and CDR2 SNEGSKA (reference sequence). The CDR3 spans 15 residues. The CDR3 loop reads CSTRPGQGSNQPQHF. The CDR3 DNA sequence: TGCAGTACTAGACCGGGACAGGGCAGCAATCAGCCCCAGCATTTT.

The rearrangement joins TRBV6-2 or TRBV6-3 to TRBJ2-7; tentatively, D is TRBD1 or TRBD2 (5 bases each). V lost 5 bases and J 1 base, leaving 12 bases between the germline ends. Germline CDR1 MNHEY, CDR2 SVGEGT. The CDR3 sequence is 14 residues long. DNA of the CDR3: TGTGCCAGCAGTAGGGACGGACCTTCCTACGAGCAGTACTTC. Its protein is CASSRDGPSYEQYF.

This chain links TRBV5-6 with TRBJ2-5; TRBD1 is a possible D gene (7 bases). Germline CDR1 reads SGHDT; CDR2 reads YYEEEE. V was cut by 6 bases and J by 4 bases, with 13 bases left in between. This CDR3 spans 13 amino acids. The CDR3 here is CASTRRGRETQYF. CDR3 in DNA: TGTGCCAGCACCCGGAGGGGGCGAGAGACCCAGTACTTC.

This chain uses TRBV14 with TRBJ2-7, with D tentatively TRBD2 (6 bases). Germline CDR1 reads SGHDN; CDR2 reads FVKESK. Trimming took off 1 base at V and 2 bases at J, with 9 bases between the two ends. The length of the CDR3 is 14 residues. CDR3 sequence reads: CASSQAGDPYEQYF. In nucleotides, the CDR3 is TGTGCCAGCAGCCAAGCGGGGGATCCCTACGAGCAGTACTTC.

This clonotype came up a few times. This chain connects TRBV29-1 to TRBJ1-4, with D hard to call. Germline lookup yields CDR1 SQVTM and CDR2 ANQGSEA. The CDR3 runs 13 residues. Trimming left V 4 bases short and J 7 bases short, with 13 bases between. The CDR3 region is CSVGGGAGEKLFF. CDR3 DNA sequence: TGCAGCGTTGGGGGAGGAGCGGGTGAAAAACTGTTTTTT.

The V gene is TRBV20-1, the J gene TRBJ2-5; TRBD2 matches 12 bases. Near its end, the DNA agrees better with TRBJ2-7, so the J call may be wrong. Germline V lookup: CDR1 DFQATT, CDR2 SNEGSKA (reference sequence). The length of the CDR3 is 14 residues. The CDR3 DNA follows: TGCAGTGCTAGAGAAAAGACTAGCGGGGGCGAGCAGTACTTC. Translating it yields CSAREKTSGGEQYF.

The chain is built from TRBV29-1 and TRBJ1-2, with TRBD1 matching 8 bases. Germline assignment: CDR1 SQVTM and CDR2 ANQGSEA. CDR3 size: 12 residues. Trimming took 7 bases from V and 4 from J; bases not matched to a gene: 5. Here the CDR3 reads CSGGQDLYGYTF. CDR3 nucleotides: TGCAGCGGGGGACAGGATCTCTATGGCTACACCTTC.

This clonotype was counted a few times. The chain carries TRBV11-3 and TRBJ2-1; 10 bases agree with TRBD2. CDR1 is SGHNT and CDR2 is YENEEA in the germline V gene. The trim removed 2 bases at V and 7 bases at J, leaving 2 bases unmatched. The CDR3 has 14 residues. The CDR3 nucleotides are TGTGCCAGCAGCTTAATAGCGGGGGGTAATGAGCAGTTCTTC. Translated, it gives CASSLIAGGNEQFF.

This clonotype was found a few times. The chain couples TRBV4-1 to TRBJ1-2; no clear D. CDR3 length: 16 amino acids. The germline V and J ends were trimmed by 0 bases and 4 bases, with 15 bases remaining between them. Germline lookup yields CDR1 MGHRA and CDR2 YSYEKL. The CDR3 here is CASSQEAHNDLYGYTF. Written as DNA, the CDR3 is TGCGCCAGCAGCCAAGAAGCCCACAATGACCTCTATGGCTACACCTTC.

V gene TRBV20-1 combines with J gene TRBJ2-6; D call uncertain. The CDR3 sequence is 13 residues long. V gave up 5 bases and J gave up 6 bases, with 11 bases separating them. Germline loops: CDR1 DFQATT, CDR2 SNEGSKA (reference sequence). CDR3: CSALGGEANVLTF. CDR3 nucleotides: TGCAGTGCTTTGGGCGGAGAGGCCAACGTCCTGACTTTC.

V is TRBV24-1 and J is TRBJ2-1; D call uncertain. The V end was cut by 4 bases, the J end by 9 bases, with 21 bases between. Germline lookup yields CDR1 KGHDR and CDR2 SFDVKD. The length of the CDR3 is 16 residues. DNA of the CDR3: TGTGCCACCAGTGAGATTGGCGACTCCCGGGTGGGTGAGCAGTTCTTC. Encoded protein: CATSEIGDSRVGEQFF.

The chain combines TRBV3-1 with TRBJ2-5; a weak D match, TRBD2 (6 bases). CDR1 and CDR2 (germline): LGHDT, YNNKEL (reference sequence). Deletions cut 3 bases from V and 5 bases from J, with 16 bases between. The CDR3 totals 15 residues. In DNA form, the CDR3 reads TGTGCCAGCAGCCAGGACCTCTGGGCGGGGGAGACCCAGTACTTC. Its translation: CASSQDLWAGETQYF.

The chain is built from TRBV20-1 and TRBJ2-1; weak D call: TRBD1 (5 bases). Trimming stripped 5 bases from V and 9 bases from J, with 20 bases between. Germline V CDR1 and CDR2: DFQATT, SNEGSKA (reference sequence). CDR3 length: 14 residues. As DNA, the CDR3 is TGCAGTGCTGCCCGACCCGGAGCCGACAGTGAGCAGTTCTTC. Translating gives CSAARPGADSEQFF.

The CDR3 sequence is CASSLSWQRQETQYF. The CDR3 nucleotides read TGTGCCAGCAGTTTATCGTGGCAGCGCCAAGAGACCCAGTACTTC. The chain couples TRBV27 to TRBJ2-5; no firm D call. With 0 bases removed from V and 1 base from J, the gap between germline ends came to 9 bases. CDR3 size: 15 residues. Germline CDR1 MNHEY, CDR2 SMNVEV (reference sequence).

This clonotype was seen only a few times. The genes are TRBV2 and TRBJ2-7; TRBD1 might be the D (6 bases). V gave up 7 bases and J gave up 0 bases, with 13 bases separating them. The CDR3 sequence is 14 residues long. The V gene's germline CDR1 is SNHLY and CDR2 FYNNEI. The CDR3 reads CASTQGISSYEQYF. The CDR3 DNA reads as TGTGCCAGCACCCAGGGGATAAGCTCCTACGAGCAGTACTTC.

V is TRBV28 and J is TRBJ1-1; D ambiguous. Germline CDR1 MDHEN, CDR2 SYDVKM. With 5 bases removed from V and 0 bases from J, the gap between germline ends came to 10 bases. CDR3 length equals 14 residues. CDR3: CASSAIGLNTEAFF. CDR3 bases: TGTGCCAGCAGTGCCATTGGGTTGAACACTGAAGCTTTCTTT.

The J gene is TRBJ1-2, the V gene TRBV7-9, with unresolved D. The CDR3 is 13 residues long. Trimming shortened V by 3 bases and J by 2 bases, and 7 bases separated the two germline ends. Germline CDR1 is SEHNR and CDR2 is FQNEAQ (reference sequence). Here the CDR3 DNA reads TGTGCCAGCAGCTTTATGGGGAACTATGGCTACACCTTC. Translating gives CASSFMGNYGYTF.

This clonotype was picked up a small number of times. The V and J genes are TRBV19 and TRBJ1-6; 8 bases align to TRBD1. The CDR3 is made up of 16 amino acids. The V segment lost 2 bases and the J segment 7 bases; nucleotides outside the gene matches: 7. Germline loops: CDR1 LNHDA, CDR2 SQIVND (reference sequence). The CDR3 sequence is CASSIRQGAGNSPLHF. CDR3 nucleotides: TGTGCCAGTAGTATACGGCAGGGGGCTGGAAATTCACCCCTCCACTTT.

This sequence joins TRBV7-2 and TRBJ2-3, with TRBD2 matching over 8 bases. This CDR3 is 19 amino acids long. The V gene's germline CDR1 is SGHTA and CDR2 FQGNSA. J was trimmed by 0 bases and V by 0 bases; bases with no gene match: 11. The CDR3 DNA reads TGTGCCAGCAGCTTAGCGCGCGCGGGGGGCCGTTTTAGCACAGATACGCAGTATTTT. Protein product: CASSLARAGGRFSTDTQYF. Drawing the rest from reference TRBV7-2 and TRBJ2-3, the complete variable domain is GAGVSQSPSNKVTEKGKDVELRCDPISGHTALYWYRQSLGQGLEFLIYFQGNSAPDKSGLPSDRFSAERTGGSVSTLTIQRTQQEDSAVYLCASSLARAGGRFSTDTQYFGPGTRLTVL.

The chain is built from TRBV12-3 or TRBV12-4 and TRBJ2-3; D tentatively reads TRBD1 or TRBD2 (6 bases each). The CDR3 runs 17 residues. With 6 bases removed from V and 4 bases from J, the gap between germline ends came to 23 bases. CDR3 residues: CASSGRRGPVSADTQYF. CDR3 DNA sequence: TGTGCCAGCAGCGGTCGTCGGGGGCCGGTGAGCGCAGATACGCAGTATTTT.

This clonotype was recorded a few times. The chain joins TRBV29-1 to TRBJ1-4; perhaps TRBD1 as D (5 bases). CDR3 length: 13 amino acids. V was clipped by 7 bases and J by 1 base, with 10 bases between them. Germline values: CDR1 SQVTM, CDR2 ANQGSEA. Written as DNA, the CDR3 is TGCAGCGCCGCCGACAGAACTAATGAAAAACTGTTTTTT. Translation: CSAADRTNEKLFF.

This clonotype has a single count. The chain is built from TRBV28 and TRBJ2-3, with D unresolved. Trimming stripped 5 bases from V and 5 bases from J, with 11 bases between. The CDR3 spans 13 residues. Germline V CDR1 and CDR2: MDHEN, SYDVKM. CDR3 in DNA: TGTGCCAGCAGTGTCGGAGATATAGATACGCAGTATTTT. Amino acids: CASSVGDIDTQYF.

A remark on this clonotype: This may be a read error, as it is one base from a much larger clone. CDR3 bases: TGTGCCAGCAGTGCGGGGCAGATCTACAATGAGCAGTTCTTC. Its translation is CASSAGQIYNEQFF. The J gene is TRBJ2-1, the V gene TRBV2; D may correspond to TRBD1 or TRBD2 (5 bases each). The V gene lost 4 bases and the J gene lost 3 bases, with 10 bases spanning the gap. Germline lookup yields CDR1 SNHLY and CDR2 FYNNEI. The CDR3 is 14 amino acids.

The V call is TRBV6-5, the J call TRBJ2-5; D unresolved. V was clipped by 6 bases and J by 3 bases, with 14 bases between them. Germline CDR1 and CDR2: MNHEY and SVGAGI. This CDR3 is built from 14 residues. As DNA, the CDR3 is TGTGCCAGCAGACGACATTTTTTGGAAGAGACCCAGTACTTC. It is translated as CASRRHFLEETQYF.